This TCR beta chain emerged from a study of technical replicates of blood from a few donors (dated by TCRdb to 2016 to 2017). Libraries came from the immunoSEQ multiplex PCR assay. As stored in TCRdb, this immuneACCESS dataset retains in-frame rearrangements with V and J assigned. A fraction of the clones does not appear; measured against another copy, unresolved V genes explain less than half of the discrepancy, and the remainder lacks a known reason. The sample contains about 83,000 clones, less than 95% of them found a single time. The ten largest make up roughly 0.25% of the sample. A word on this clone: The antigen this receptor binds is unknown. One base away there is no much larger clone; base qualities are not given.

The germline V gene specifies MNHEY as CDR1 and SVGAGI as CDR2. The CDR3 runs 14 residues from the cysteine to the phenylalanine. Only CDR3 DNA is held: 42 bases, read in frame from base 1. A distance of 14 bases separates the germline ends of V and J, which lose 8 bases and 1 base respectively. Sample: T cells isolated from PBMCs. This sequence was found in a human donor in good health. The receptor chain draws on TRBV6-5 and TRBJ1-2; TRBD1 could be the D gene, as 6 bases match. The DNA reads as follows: TGTGCCAGCCGGACAGACAATCTTAACTATGGCTACACCTTC. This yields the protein CASRTDNLNYGYTF.